The T cell receptor (beta chain) described here comes from a study of CD8+CD57+ T cells in acquired aplastic anemia listed by TCRdb under 2018. As for the study more broadly: Extracted DNA from sorted CD4+ and CD8+ cells averaged about 3 ug, ranging from roughly 0.19 to 27.4 ug. A CD8+CD57+ expansion meant a frequency higher than the mean frequency seen in healthy subjects. Overall study outcomes, separate from this receptor: Approximately 31 CD8+ CDR3 sequences were found in both patients and controls but appeared to be highly expressed in patients and within the immunodominant clones of the patients. Patients and healthy controls showed no significant difference in CD8+ Simpson's diversity (P=0.060).

This clonotype has at least ten counts. Its antigen is currently not known. One base away there is no much larger clone; base qualities are not given. Profiling of TCR beta VDJ combinations and CDR3 sequences used genomic DNA as the template. An Illumina HiSeq 2000 was the platform used for TCR repertoire sequencing. Per the authors' processing: TRBV/TRBJ rearrangement plots, CDR3 size and DJ length profiles, and Simpson's diversity index were used to evaluate the repertoires. The most abundant DNA sequence in the deep sequencing data was defined as the immunodominant clone. CDR3 amino acid sequences were screened for sharing across subjects and compared with published repertoires and the VDJdb database. The public reads were reprocessed in TCRdb via fastp at Q25 and MiXCR, keeping in-frame beta chains. Rows with one shared CDR3 protein collapse into an entry with the most common genes and DNA. The V and J calls reflect TCRdb's pipeline rather than the authors' work. The sample has roughly 180,000 distinct CDR3 sequences on record, approximately 48% of them singletons. 13% of the sample is held by the ten biggest clonotypes.

Taken from the germline V gene (reference sequence), the CDR1 and CDR2 loops are GTSNPN and SVGIG. V loses 0 bases of germline sequence and J loses 4 bases, and the interval between the two ends is 10 bases. The cysteine opens and the phenylalanine closes a CDR3 of 13 amino acids. Of all the DNA, just the CDR3 is kept, 39 bases in frame from base 1. Expansion of CD8+CD57+ cells had been shown by flow cytometry in the patients chosen for sequencing. Every patient had severe acquired aplastic anemia, diagnosed using the International Study of Aplastic Anemia and Agranulocytosis and Camitta criteria. At the time blood was sampled, none of the patients had received any therapy. The study deep-sequenced TCR repertoires of sorted CD4+ and CD8+ blood T cells from severe aplastic anemia patients and healthy subjects. Patients were enrolled under clinicaltrials.gov protocols 00001620, 01623167, 00001397, 00071045, 00081523 and 00961064 in the USA. Ficoll-Paque density gradient centrifugation was used to isolate peripheral blood mononuclear cells. Before DNA extraction, CD4+ and CD8+ T cells were sorted with FACS or magnetic beads.

The sample consisted of sorted CD4+, CD8+, or CD8+CD57+ T cells (not recorded which) from PBMCs. The sequence came from a human donor with aplastic anemia. Recombination joined TRBV30 with TRBJ2-7; no D gene is confidently identified. The DNA reads TGTGCCTGGAGTGTACACGAACGGTACGAGCAGTACTTC. Translated, this gives CAWSVHERYEQYF.